Listed below are T cell receptor beta chains from one sample, sequenced in a study of shared clonotypes between healthy human individuals. Libraries were prepared by immunoSEQ multiplex PCR; TCRdb keeps only in-frame clonotypes and omits some of them. The sample carries around 1.6 million clones, under 99% recorded once. Material: naive CD4+ T cells sorted from blood. The source is a man aged 25-45 years in good health. The CDR3 runs from the conserved cysteine through the conserved F or W. Each record gives: clone size, J gene, D gene, V gene, CDR3 DNA, CDR3 protein. A D gene is named only where the DNA matches it firmly. Only part of the rows carry a size: once, few, many, or a class if the clone is expanded.

abundance: NA
j_gene: TRBJ2-7
d_gene: TRBD1
v_gene: TRBV5-5
CDR3nt: TGTGCCAGCAGCGCTGGACAGGTGGTCGAGCAGTACTTC
CDR3aa: CASSAGQVVEQYF

abundance: NA
j_gene: TRBJ2-2
d_gene: NA
v_gene: TRBV27
CDR3nt: TGTGCCAGCAGCGGACATTTTTCCTCCGGGGAGCTGTTTTTT
CDR3aa: CASSGHFSSGELFF

abundance: NA
j_gene: TRBJ1-2
d_gene: NA
v_gene: TRBV6-1
CDR3nt: TGTGCCAGCAGTGAAGCGGGAGATGGCTACACCTTC
CDR3aa: CASSEAGDGYTF

abundance: NA
j_gene: TRBJ1-5
d_gene: NA
v_gene: TRBV27
CDR3nt: TGTGCCAGCAGTTTATCCGGGTCGTTTGGCAATCAGCCCCAGCATTTT
CDR3aa: CASSLSGSFGNQPQHF

abundance: NA
j_gene: TRBJ2-5
d_gene: TRBD2
v_gene: TRBV18
CDR3nt: TGTGCCAGCTCACCACCCCTAGCGGGAGGGCCCAGTTGGTTGGAGACCCAGTACTTC
CDR3aa: CASSPPLAGGPSWLETQYF

abundance: NA
j_gene: TRBJ2-3
d_gene: NA
v_gene: TRBV11-2
CDR3nt: TGTGCCAGCAGCCCCCTGCAGGGAAGGGCAACGCAGTATTTT
CDR3aa: CASSPLQGRATQYF

abundance: NA
j_gene: TRBJ2-1
d_gene: NA
v_gene: TRBV7-6
CDR3nt: TGTGCCAGCAGCGGCGGAACTTGGGGTAATGAGCAGTTCTTC
CDR3aa: CASSGGTWGNEQFF

abundance: NA
j_gene: TRBJ1-1
d_gene: NA
v_gene: TRBV18
CDR3nt: TGTGCCAGCTCACTCTTGAACACTGAAGCTTTCTTT
CDR3aa: CASSLLNTEAFF

abundance: once
j_gene: TRBJ2-1
d_gene: TRBD2
v_gene: TRBV27
CDR3nt: TGTGCCAGCAGTTTAGCGGGAGCAGCCTACAATGAGCAGTTCTTC
CDR3aa: CASSLAGAAYNEQFF

abundance: NA
j_gene: TRBJ2-3
d_gene: TRBD2
v_gene: TRBV6-6
CDR3nt: TGTGCCGGTGGGACTAGCGGGAGCACAGATACGCAGTATTTT
CDR3aa: CAGGTSGSTDTQYF

abundance: once
j_gene: TRBJ2-7
d_gene: NA
v_gene: TRBV7-6
CDR3nt: TGTGCCAGCAGCTTGAGGTTTGTGGGACCCCGCTCCTACGAGCAGTACTTC
CDR3aa: CASSLRFVGPRSYEQYF

abundance: NA
j_gene: TRBJ1-2
d_gene: NA
v_gene: TRBV18
CDR3nt: TGTGCCAGCTCACCACAAGGAGCAGACGCTAACTATGGCTACACCTTC
CDR3aa: CASSPQGADANYGYTF

abundance: once
j_gene: TRBJ2-7
d_gene: NA
v_gene: TRBV6-5
CDR3nt: TGTGCCAGCAGCTCGGACAGTCCCTACGAGCAGTACTTC
CDR3aa: CASSSDSPYEQYF

abundance: NA
j_gene: TRBJ1-3
d_gene: NA
v_gene: TRBV11-2
CDR3nt: TGTGCCAGCAGCTTAGATCCAGACTCTGGAAACACCATATATTTT
CDR3aa: CASSLDPDSGNTIYF

abundance: NA
j_gene: TRBJ2-1
d_gene: TRBD2
v_gene: TRBV5-5
CDR3nt: TGTGCCAGCAGCACATTAGCGGGAGACGCGAGCAATGAGCAGTTCTTC
CDR3aa: CASSTLAGDASNEQFF

abundance: NA
j_gene: TRBJ2-2
d_gene: TRBD1
v_gene: TRBV5-1
CDR3nt: TGCGCCAGCAGCGTTGGACAGGGAGTGAACGGGGAGCTGTTTTTT
CDR3aa: CASSVGQGVNGELFF

abundance: NA
j_gene: TRBJ2-4
d_gene: NA
v_gene: TRBV14
CDR3nt: TGTGCCAGCAGCCAAGACTGGGGTCTCAAAAACATTCAGTACTTC
CDR3aa: CASSQDWGLKNIQYF

abundance: NA
j_gene: TRBJ2-1
d_gene: TRBD2
v_gene: TRBV25-1
CDR3nt: TGTGCCAGCAGACCAGCGGGAGGCTCGGGGAATGAGCAGTTCTTC
CDR3aa: CASRPAGGSGNEQFF

abundance: once
j_gene: TRBJ1-2
d_gene: TRBD1
v_gene: TRBV6-5
CDR3nt: TGTGCCAGCAGTTACCCGGGACAGGGGAACTACACCTTC
CDR3aa: CASSYPGQGNYTF

abundance: NA
j_gene: TRBJ1-2
d_gene: TRBD1
v_gene: TRBV9
CDR3nt: TGTGCCAGCAGCGTATATGATTTGACAGGGGAGTCGTCTGGCTACACCTTC
CDR3aa: CASSVYDLTGESSGYTF

abundance: NA
j_gene: TRBJ1-1
d_gene: NA
v_gene: TRBV6-1
CDR3nt: TGTGCCAGCAGTACTAACCCCAGGGGCGGAACTGAAGCTTTCTTT
CDR3aa: CASSTNPRGGTEAFF

abundance: NA
j_gene: TRBJ2-7
d_gene: TRBD2
v_gene: TRBV25-1
CDR3nt: TGTGCCAGCAGCCCCAAGAGCGGGAGAATCTACGAGCAGTACTTC
CDR3aa: CASSPKSGRIYEQYF

abundance: NA
j_gene: TRBJ1-5
d_gene: NA
v_gene: TRBV4-1
CDR3nt: TGCGCCAGCAGCCAAGGGAGGAGGGGGGGCGATAGCAATCAGCCCCAGCATTTT
CDR3aa: CASSQGRRGGDSNQPQHF

abundance: NA
j_gene: TRBJ2-7
d_gene: NA
v_gene: TRBV6-1
CDR3nt: TGTGCCAGCAGTCACCTAGGGGAGCCCACACACGAGCAGTACTTC
CDR3aa: CASSHLGEPTHEQYF

abundance: NA
j_gene: TRBJ2-3
d_gene: TRBD2
v_gene: TRBV7-2
CDR3nt: TGTGCCAGCAGATTAGCGGGAAGGACAGATACGCAGTATTTT
CDR3aa: CASRLAGRTDTQYF

abundance: NA
j_gene: TRBJ2-3
d_gene: TRBD2
v_gene: TRBV13
CDR3nt: TGTGCCAGCAGCTTAGGGCCGAGCGGGAGGGCCCATGTCACAGATACGCAGTATTTT
CDR3aa: CASSLGPSGRAHVTDTQYF

abundance: NA
j_gene: TRBJ2-3
d_gene: NA
v_gene: TRBV18
CDR3nt: TGTGCCAGCTCACCTCCCTCCTCGGGTACGCAGTATTTT
CDR3aa: CASSPPSSGTQYF

abundance: NA
j_gene: TRBJ2-1
d_gene: NA
v_gene: TRBV14
CDR3nt: TGTGCCAGCAGCCAAACGATCGAAGGACTTGAGCAGTTCTTC
CDR3aa: CASSQTIEGLEQFF

abundance: once
j_gene: TRBJ2-1
d_gene: TRBD2
v_gene: TRBV7-9
CDR3nt: TGTGCCAGCAGCCCCTCCGCCGGACTAGCGCCTTACAATGAGCAGTTCTTC
CDR3aa: CASSPSAGLAPYNEQFF

abundance: NA
j_gene: TRBJ2-1
d_gene: TRBD2
v_gene: TRBV5-1
CDR3nt: TGCGCCAGCAGCCGGCAACGTAGCGGGAGTGGAATAGACAATGAGCAGTTCTTC
CDR3aa: CASSRQRSGSGIDNEQFF

abundance: NA
j_gene: TRBJ2-2
d_gene: TRBD2
v_gene: TRBV10-3
CDR3nt: TGTGCCATCAGTGTACGGGAGGCCGGGGAGCTGTTTTTT
CDR3aa: CAISVREAGELFF